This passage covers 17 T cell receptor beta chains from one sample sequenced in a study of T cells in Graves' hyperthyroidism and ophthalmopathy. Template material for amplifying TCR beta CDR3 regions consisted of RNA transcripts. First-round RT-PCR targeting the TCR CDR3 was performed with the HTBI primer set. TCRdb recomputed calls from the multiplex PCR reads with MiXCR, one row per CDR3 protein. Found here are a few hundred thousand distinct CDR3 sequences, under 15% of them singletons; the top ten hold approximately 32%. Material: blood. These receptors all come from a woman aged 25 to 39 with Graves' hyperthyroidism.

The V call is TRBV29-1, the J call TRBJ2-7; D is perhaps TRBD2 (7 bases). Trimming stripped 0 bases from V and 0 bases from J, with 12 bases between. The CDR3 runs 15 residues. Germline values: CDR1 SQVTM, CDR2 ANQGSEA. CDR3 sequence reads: CSVEEEGGDSYEQYF. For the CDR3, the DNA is TGCAGCGTTGAAGAAGAGGGGGGGGACTCCTACGAGCAGTACTTC.

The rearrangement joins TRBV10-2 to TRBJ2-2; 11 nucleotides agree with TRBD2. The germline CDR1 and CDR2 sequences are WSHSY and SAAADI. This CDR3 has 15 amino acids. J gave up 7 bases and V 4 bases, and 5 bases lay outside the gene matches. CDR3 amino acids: CASSVRLAGLGELFF. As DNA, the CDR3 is TGCGCCAGCAGTGTAAGACTAGCGGGACTCGGGGAGCTGTTTTTT.

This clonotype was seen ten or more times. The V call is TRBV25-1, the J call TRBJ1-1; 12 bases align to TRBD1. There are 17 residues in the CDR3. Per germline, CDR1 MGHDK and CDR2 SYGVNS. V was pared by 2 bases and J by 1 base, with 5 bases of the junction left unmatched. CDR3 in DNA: TGTGCCAGCAGTGAAAGCCGGGACAGGGGGCCGAACACTGAAGCTTTCTTT. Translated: CASSESRDRGPNTEAFF.

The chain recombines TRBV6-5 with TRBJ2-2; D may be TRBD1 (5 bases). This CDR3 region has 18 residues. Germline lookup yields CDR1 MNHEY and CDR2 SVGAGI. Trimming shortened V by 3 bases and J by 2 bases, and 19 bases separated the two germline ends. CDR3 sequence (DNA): TGTGCCAGCAGTTATTGGGCCGGGCGACAGTCCAACACCGGGGAGCTGTTTTTT. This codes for CASSYWAGRQSNTGELFF.

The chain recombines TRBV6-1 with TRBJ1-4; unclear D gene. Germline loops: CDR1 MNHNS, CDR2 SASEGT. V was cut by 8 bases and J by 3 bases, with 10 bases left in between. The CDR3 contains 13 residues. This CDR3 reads CASRAGPNEKLFF. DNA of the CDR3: TGTGCCAGCCGTGCAGGACCTAATGAAAAACTGTTTTTT.

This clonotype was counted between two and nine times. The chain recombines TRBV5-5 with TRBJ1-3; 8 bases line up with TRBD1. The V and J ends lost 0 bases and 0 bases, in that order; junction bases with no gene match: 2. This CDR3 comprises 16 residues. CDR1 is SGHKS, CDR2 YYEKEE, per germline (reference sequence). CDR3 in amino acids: CASSLAGGDSGNTIYF. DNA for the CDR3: TGTGCCAGCAGCTTGGCAGGGGGCGACTCTGGAAACACCATATATTTT.

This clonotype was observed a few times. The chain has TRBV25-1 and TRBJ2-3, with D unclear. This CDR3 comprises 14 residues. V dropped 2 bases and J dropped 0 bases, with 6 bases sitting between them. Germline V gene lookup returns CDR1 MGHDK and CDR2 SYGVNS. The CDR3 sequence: CASSEEFSTDTQYF. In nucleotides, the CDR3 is TGTGCCAGCAGTGAAGAGTTCAGCACAGATACGCAGTATTTT.

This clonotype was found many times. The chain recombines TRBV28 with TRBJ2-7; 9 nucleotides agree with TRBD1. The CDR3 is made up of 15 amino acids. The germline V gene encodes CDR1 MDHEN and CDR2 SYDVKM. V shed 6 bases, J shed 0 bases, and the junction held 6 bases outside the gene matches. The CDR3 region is CASSVGQGGSYEQYF. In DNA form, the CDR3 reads TGTGCCAGCAGCGTGGGACAGGGCGGCTCCTACGAGCAGTACTTC.

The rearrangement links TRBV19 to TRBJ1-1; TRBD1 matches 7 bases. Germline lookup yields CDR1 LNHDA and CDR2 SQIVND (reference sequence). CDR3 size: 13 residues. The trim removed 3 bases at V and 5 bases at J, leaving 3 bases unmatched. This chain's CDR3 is CASSMAGGTEAFF. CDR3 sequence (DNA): TGTGCCAGTAGTATGGCAGGGGGGACTGAAGCTTTCTTT.

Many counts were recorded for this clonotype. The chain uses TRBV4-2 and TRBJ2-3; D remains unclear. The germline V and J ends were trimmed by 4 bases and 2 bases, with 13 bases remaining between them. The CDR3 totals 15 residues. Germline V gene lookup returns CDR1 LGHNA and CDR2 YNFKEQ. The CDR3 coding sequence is TGTGCCAGCAGCCGACACACGGAAATCACAGATACGCAGTATTTT. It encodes CASSRHTEITDTQYF.

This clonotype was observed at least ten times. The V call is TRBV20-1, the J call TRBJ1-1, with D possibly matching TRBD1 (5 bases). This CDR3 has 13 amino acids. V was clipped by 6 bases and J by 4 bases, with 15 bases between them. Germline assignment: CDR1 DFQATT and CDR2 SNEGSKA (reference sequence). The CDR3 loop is CSAVQVGATEAFF. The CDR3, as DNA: TGCAGTGCAGTACAGGTCGGTGCCACTGAAGCTTTCTTT.

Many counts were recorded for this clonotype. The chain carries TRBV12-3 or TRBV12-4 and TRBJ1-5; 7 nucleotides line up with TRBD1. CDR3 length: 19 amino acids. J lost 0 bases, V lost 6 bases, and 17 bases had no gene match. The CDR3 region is CASSWGRTTGRYSNQPQHF. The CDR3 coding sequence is TGTGCCAGCAGCTGGGGACGTACGACAGGGCGTTATAGCAATCAGCCCCAGCATTTT.

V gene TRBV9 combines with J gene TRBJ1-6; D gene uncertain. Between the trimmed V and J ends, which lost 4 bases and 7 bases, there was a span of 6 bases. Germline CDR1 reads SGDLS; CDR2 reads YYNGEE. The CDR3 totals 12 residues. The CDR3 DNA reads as TGTGCCAGCAGCACAAGGAATTCACCCCTCCACTTT. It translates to CASSTRNSPLHF.

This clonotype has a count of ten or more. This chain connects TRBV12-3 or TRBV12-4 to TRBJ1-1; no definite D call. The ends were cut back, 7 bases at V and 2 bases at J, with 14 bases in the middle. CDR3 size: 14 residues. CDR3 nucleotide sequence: TGTGCCAGCAATCTACCGATCCAAAACACTGAAGCTTTCTTT. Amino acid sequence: CASNLPIQNTEAFF.

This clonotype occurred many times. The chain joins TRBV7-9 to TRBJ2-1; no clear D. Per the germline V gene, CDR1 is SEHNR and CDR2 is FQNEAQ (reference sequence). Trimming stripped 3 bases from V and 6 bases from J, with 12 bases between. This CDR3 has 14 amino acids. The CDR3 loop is CASSFPGSINEQFF. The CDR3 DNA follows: TGTGCCAGCAGCTTTCCGGGCAGTATCAATGAGCAGTTCTTC.

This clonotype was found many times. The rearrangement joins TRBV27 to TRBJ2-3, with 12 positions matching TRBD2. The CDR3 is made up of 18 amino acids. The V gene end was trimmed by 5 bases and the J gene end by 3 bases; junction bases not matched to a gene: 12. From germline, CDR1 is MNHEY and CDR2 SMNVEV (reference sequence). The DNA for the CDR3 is TGTGCCAGCAGTCCCCGGACGACTAGCGGGAGTGGGACAGATACGCAGTATTTT. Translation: CASSPRTTSGSGTDTQYF.

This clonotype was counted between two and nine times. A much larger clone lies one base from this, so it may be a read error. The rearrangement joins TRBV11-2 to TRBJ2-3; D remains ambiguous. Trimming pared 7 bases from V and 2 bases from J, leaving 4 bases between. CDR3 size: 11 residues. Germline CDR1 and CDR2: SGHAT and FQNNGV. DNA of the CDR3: TGTGCCAGCACCCACACAGATACGCAGTATTTT. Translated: CASTHTDTQYF. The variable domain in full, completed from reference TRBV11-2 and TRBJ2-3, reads EAGVAQSPRYKIIEKRQSVAFWCNPISGHATLYWYQQILGQGPKLLIQFQNNGVVDDSQLPKDRFSAERLKGVDSTLKIQPAKLEDSAVYLCASTHTDTQYFGPGTRLTVL.